The sequence of this TCR beta chain was determined in a study of tumor-infiltrating lymphocytes in primary liver carcinoma. Looking at the study overall: Roughly 3.65 to 8 million productive TCRbeta reads were obtained per sample, with similar numbers across tissue types.

cDNA specific to TCR beta was made from around 530 ng of total RNA, with a constant-region primer employed for priming. Three rounds of nested multiplex PCR with slightly modified ARM-PCR produced TCR beta libraries. The first two PCR rounds, approximately 11 cycles each, used TRBV1-TRBV30 forward primers and a C-beta reverse primer. TCRdb reprocessed the multiplex PCR reads via MiXCR and lists one record per CDR3 protein. The sample holds more than 70,000 distinct CDR3 sequences; 69% are singletons and the top ten take roughly 28%. Notes on the study in general: Reduced overlap was seen in tumor-adjacent and tumor-blood pairs versus tumor region pairs.

With respect to this clonotype: As yet, its antigen is unknown. The junction shows a germline mismatch at one end, possibly a read error.

The CDR3 runs 13 residues. Germline assignment: CDR1 MNHEY and CDR2 SVGEGT. Co-extraction of RNA and DNA was performed on roughly 20-34 mg of unsorted bulk tissue. Each participant had primary liver carcinoma, and surgical resection was the treatment. Patients were chronically HBV-infected and treatment-naive. This clonotype originated in a man aged 40-49 years with primary liver carcinoma and hepatitis B virus infection. Source material: tumor-adjacent normal liver tissue. The chain carries TRBV6-2 or TRBV6-3 and TRBJ2-7; no firm D call. CDR3 nucleotide sequence: TGTGCCAGCAGTTATGAGGTACCCTACGTGCAGTACTTC. Amino acids: CASSYEVPYVQYF.